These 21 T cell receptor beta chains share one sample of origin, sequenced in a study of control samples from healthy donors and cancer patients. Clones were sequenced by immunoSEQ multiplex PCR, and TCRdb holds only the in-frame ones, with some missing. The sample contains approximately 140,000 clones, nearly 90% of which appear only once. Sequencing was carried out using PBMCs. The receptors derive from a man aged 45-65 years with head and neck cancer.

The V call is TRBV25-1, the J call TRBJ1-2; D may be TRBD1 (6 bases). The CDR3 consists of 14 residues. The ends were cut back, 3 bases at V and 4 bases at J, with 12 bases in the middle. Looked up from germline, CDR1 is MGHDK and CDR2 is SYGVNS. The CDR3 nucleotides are TGTGCCAGCAGTGACTACGGGACACTCTATGGCTACACCTTC. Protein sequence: CASSDYGTLYGYTF.

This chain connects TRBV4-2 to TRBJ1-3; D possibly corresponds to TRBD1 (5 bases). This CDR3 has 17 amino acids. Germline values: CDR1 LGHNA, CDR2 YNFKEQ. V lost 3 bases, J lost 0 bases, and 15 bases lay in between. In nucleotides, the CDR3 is TGTGCCAGCAGCCAGCTTCAGGGTTTTGACTCTGGAAACACCATATATTTT. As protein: CASSQLQGFDSGNTIYF.

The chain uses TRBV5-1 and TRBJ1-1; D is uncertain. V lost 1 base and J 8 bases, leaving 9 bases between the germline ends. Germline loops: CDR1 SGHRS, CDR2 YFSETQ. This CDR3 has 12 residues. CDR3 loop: CASSLTPEEAFF. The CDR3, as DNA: TGCGCCAGCAGCTTGACGCCGGAGGAAGCTTTCTTT.

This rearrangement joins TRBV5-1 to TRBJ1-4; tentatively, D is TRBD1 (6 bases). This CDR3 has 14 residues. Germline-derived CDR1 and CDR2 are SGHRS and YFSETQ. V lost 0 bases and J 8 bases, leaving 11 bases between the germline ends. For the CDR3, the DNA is TGCGCCAGCAGCTTGGAAATGGGGGCGGAAAAACTGTTTTTT. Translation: CASSLEMGAEKLFF. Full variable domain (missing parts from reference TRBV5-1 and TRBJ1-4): KAGVTQTPRYLIKTRGQQVTLSCSPISGHRSVSWYQQTPGQGLQFLFEYFSETQRNKGNFPGRFSGRQFSNSRSEMNVSTLELGDSALYLCASSLEMGAEKLFFGSGTQLSVL.

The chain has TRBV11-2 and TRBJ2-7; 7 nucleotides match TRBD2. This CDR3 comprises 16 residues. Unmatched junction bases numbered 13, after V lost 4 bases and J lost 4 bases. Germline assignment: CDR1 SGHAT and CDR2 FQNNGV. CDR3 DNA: TGTGCCAGCAGCTCAAGGACTAGGGGACCGTATTACGAGCAGTACTTC. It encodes CASSSRTRGPYYEQYF.

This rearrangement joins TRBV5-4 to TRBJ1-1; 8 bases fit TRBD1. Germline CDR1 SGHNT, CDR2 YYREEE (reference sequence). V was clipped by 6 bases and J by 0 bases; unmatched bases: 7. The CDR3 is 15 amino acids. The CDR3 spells CASTTWTGMNTEAFF. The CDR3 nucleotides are TGTGCCAGCACCACCTGGACAGGGATGAACACTGAAGCTTTCTTT.

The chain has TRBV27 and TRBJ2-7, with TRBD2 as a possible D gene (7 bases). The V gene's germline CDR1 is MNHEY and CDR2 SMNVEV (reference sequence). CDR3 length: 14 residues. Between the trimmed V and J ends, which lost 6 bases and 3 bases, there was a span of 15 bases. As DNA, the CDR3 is TGTGCCAGCAGGGGGAGGGGGATTTACTACGAGCAGTACTTC. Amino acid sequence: CASRGRGIYYEQYF.

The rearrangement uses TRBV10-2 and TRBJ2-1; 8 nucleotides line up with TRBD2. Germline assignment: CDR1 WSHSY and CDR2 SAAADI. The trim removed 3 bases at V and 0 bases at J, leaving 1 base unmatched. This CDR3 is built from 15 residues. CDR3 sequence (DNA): TGCGCCAGCAGTGATGCGGGGGGCTCCTACAATGAGCAGTTCTTC. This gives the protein CASSDAGGSYNEQFF.

The CDR3 is CASSVDPPYEQYF. CDR3 DNA sequence: TGTGCCAGCAGTGTCGACCCGCCCTACGAGCAGTACTTC. The chain is built from TRBV2 and TRBJ2-7; no definite D call. Germline-derived CDR1 and CDR2 are SNHLY and FYNNEI. Trimming removed 4 bases at V and 2 bases at J, with 9 bases between. The CDR3 contains 13 residues.

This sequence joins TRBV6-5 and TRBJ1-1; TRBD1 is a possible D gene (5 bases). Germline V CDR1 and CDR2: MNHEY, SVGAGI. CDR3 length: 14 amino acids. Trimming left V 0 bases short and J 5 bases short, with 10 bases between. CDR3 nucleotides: TGTGCCAGCAGTTACTCTCAGGGAGGAACTGAAGCTTTCTTT. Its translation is CASSYSQGGTEAFF.

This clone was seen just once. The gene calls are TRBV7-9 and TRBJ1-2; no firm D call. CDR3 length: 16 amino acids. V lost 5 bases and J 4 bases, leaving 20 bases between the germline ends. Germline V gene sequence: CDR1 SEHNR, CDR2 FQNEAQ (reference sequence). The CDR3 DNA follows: TGTGCCAGCAGCCCTGGCGGCGGCCTTGGGGTCTATGGCTACACCTTC. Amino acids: CASSPGGGLGVYGYTF.

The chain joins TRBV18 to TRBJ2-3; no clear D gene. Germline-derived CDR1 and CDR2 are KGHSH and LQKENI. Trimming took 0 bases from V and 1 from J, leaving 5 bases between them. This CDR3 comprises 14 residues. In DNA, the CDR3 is TGTGCCAGCTCACCACCCGAAGGCACAGATACGCAGTATTTT. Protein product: CASSPPEGTDTQYF.

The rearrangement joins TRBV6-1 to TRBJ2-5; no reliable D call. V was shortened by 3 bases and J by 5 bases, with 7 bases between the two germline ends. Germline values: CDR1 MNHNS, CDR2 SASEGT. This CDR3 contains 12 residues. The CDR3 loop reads CASSDVLETQYF. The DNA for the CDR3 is TGTGCCAGCAGTGATGTTTTGGAGACCCAGTACTTC.

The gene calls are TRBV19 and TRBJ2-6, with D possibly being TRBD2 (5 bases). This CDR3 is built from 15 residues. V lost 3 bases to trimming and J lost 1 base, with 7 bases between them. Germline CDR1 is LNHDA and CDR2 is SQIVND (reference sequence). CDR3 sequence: CASSMWESGANVLTF. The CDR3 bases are TGTGCCAGTAGTATGTGGGAGTCTGGGGCCAACGTCCTGACTTTC.

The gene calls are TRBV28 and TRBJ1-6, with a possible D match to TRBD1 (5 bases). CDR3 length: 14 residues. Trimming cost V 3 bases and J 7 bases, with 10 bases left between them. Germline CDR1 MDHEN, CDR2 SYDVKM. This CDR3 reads CASSFRDGNSPLHF. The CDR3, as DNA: TGTGCCAGCAGTTTCCGGGACGGAAATTCACCCCTCCACTTT.

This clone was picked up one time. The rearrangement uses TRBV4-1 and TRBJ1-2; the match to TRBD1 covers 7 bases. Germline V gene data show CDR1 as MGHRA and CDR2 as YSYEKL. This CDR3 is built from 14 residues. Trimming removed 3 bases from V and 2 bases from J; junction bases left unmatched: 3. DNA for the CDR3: TGCGCCAGCAGCCAGGACAGGCGGAACTATGGCTACACCTTC. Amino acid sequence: CASSQDRRNYGYTF.

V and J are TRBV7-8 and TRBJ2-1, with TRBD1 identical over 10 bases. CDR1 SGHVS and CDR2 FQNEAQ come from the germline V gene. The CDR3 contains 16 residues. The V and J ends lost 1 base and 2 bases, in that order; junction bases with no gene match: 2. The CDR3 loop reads CASSLEGQGTYNEQFF. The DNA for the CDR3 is TGTGCCAGCAGCTTAGAGGGACAGGGGACCTACAATGAGCAGTTCTTC. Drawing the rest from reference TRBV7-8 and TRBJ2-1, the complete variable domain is GAGVSQSPRYKVAKRGQDVALRCDPISGHVSLFWYQQALGQGPEFLTYFQNEAQLDKSGLPSDRFFAERPEGSVSTLKIQRTQQEDSAVYLCASSLEGQGTYNEQFFGPGTRLTVL.

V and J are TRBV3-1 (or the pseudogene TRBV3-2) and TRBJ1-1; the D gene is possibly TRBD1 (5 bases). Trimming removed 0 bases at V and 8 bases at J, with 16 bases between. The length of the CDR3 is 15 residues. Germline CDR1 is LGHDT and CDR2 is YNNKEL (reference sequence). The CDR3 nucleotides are TGTGCCAGCAGCCAAGAAGCTGGGGGTCACAGCGAAGCTTTCTTT. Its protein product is CASSQEAGGHSEAFF.

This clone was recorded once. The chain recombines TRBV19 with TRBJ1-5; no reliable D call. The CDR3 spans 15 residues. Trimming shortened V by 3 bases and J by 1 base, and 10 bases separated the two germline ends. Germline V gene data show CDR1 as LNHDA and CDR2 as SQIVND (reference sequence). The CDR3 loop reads CASSMGSRSNQPQHF. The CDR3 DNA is TGTGCCAGTAGTATGGGTTCAAGGAGCAATCAGCCCCAGCATTTT.

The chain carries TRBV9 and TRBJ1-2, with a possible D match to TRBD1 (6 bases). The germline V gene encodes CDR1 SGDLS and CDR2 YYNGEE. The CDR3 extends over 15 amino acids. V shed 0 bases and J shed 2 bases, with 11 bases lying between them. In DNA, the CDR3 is TGTGCCAGCAGCGTAGATTCGGGGGCAAACTATGGCTACACCTTC. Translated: CASSVDSGANYGYTF.

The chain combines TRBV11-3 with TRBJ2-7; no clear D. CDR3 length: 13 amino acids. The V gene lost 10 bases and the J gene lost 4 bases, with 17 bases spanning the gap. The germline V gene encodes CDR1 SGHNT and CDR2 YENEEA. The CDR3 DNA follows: TGTGCCATCACTCCTTTCACCAGTTACGAGCAGTACTTC. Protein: CAITPFTSYEQYF. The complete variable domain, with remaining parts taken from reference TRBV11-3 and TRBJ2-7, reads EAGVVQSPRYKIIEKKQPVAFWCNPISGHNTLYWYLQNLGQGPELLIRYENEEAVDDSQLPKDRFSAERLKGVDSTLKIQPAELGDSAVYLCAITPFTSYEQYFGPGTRLTVT.